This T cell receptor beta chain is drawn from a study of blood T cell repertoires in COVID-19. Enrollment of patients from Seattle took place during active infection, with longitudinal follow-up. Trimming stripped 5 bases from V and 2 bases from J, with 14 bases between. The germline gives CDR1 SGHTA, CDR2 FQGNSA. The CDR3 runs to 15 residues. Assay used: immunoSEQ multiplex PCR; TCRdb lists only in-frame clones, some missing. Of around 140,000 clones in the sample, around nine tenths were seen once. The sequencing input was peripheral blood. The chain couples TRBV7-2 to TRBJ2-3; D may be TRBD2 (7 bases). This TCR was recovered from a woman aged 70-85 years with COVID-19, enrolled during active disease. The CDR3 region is CASSRGGSYTDTQYF. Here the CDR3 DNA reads TGTGCCAGCAGCAGGGGGGGGAGCTACACAGATACGCAGTATTTT.